The 21 T cell receptor beta chains in this list originate from one sample, sequenced in a study of T-cell reconstitution after alpha-beta-depleted transplantation in children. A library of TCRbeta sequences, prepared with unique molecular identifiers, was generated. TCRdb reprocessed the PCR reads with MiXCR, giving one entry per CDR3 protein. The sample consists of 250,000 to 300,000 distinct CDR3 sequences, approximately 9.8% of them appearing once. The sequencing used PBMCs from the stem cell graft donor, collected from the stem cell graft. The origin of the receptors is a human donor who donated a stem cell graft to a child with SCID.

V usage is TRBV2 and J usage is TRBJ2-3; 7 bases match TRBD1. Germline loops: CDR1 SNHLY, CDR2 FYNNEI. The CDR3 is 16 amino acids. The junction had 8 bases not matched to a gene; V was cut back by 3 bases and J by 2 bases. CDR3 loop: CASSEPRGQSTDTQYF. The CDR3 DNA reads TGTGCCAGCAGTGAGCCGAGGGGGCAGTCCACAGATACGCAGTATTTT.

This chain uses TRBV5-6 with TRBJ2-6; D is possibly TRBD2 (5 bases). The CDR3 runs 17 residues. V lost 0 bases and J lost 0, with 10 bases in between. CDR1 SGHDT and CDR2 YYEEEE come from the germline V gene. CDR3 nucleotide sequence: TGTGCCAGCAGCTTGGCCCCGGGGTTCTCTGGGGCCAACGTCCTGACTTTC. Protein: CASSLAPGFSGANVLTF.

The chain has TRBV11-2 and TRBJ2-3; 7 nucleotides match TRBD2. Germline V lookup: CDR1 SGHAT, CDR2 FQNNGV. This CDR3 is 13 amino acids long. Unmatched junction bases numbered 5, after V lost 7 bases and J lost 4 bases. CDR3 residues: CASIGGGADTQYF. The CDR3 DNA sequence: TGTGCCAGCATCGGTGGGGGGGCAGATACGCAGTATTTT.

The chain combines TRBV12-3 or TRBV12-4 with TRBJ1-5; D is perhaps TRBD1 (6 bases). This CDR3 region has 13 residues. The V and J ends lost 2 bases and 10 bases respectively, with 12 bases between them. The CDR3 region has the DNA TGTGCCAGCAGTTTAAAGCAGGGGCTACCCCAGCATTTT. Encoded protein: CASSLKQGLPQHF.

The rearrangement uses TRBV20-1 and TRBJ2-1; possibly TRBD1 for D (6 bases). This CDR3 region has 11 residues. From germline, CDR1 is DFQATT and CDR2 SNEGSKA (reference sequence). Between the trimmed V and J ends, which lost 4 bases and 8 bases, there was a span of 9 bases. The CDR3 loop reads CSATRGDEQFF. The CDR3 DNA sequence: TGCAGTGCTACCAGGGGCGATGAGCAGTTCTTC.

Ten or more counts support this clonotype. The chain is built from TRBV5-1 and TRBJ2-2; TRBD2 matches at 8 bases. Trimming removed 5 bases from V and 6 bases from J; junction bases left unmatched: 15. Germline-derived CDR1 and CDR2 are SGHRS and YFSETQ. The CDR3 sequence is 17 residues long. The DNA of the CDR3 is TGCGCCAGCAGTCAGAGATCCGGGACTAGGCGCCCCGGGGAGCTGTTTTTT. Encoded protein: CASSQRSGTRRPGELFF.

CDR3 sequence reads: CASSPRTKTETQYF. DNA for the CDR3: TGTGCCAGCAGTCCACGGACGAAAACAGAGACCCAGTACTTC. V is TRBV12-3 or TRBV12-4 and J is TRBJ2-5; D not resolved. This CDR3 has 14 amino acids. V lost 5 bases and J lost 4, with 14 bases in between.

This clonotype appeared many times. CDR3 DNA sequence: TGTGCCAGCAGCCACCGAGGAGATACGCAGTATTTT. This encodes CASSHRGDTQYF. This sequence joins TRBV4-2 and TRBJ2-3, with D unclear. Germline lookup yields CDR1 LGHNA and CDR2 YNFKEQ. This CDR3 has 12 residues. Trimming took off 3 bases at V and 5 bases at J, with 6 bases between the two ends.

Comment on this clonotype: A much more abundant neighbour one base away suggests this may be a read error. The rearrangement uses TRBV20-1 and TRBJ2-5, with D perhaps matching TRBD1 (5 bases). CDR3 size: 15 residues. Per the germline V gene, CDR1 is DFQATT and CDR2 is SNEGSKA (reference sequence). CDR3 DNA sequence: TGCAGTGCTAGAGGTCGGTTGGGGCCTCAAGAGACCCGGTACTTC. Translation gives CSARGRLGPQETRYF.

The J gene is TRBJ1-6, the V gene TRBV4-1; the D gene is possibly TRBD1 (6 bases). Trimming cost V 3 bases and J 0 bases, with 15 bases left between them. This CDR3 region has 18 residues. CDR1 is MGHRA, CDR2 YSYEKL, per germline. This CDR3 reads CASSHGGQTSSYNSPLHF. DNA for the CDR3: TGCGCCAGCAGCCATGGAGGACAGACGAGCTCCTATAATTCACCCCTCCACTTT.

Only a few counts were recorded for this clonotype. The CDR3 region is CSARVGQPNQPQHF. The CDR3 nucleotides read TGCAGTGCTAGAGTGGGGCAGCCCAATCAGCCCCAGCATTTT. The chain employs TRBV20-1 and TRBJ1-5, with D maybe TRBD1 (5 bases). The CDR3 sequence is 14 residues long. V was shortened by 1 base and J by 3 bases, with 10 bases between the two germline ends. From germline, CDR1 is DFQATT and CDR2 SNEGSKA (reference sequence).

This clonotype was detected a few times. This chain links TRBV20-1 with TRBJ2-1; D not certain. V was shortened by 3 bases and J by 0 bases, with 12 bases between the two germline ends. This CDR3 contains 15 residues. The germline V gene has CDR1 DFQATT and CDR2 SNEGSKA (reference sequence). The CDR3 here is CSARGSLLSYNEQFF. The CDR3, as DNA: TGCAGTGCTAGGGGTTCCCTCCTCTCCTACAATGAGCAGTTCTTC.

This clonotype was picked up a small number of times. The chain employs TRBV6-1 and TRBJ2-5; D assignment may be TRBD1 or TRBD2 (5 bases each). From germline, CDR1 is MNHNS and CDR2 SASEGT. V was cut by 1 base and J by 5 bases, with 8 bases left in between. The CDR3 sequence is 13 residues long. The DNA for the CDR3 is TGTGCCAGCAGTGAAGGAGGGGTTGAGACCCAGTACTTC. This codes for CASSEGGVETQYF.

This clonotype turned up a few times. This sequence joins TRBV9 and TRBJ2-3, with TRBD2 matching 12 bases. V lost 3 bases to trimming and J lost 2 bases; unmatched junction nucleotides: 7. CDR3 length: 17 amino acids. Germline V gives CDR1 SGDLS, CDR2 YYNGEE. CDR3 DNA sequence: TGTGCCAGCAGCGCCCCGGCTAGCGGGGGGGCCACAGATACGCAGTATTTT. Amino acids: CASSAPASGGATDTQYF.

This clonotype occurred many times. The chain is built from TRBV6-1 and TRBJ2-3, with TRBD1 matching 7 bases. Germline loops: CDR1 MNHNS, CDR2 SASEGT. Unmatched junction bases numbered 6, after V lost 7 bases and J lost 2 bases. This CDR3 comprises 14 residues. The CDR3 DNA reads as TGTGCCAGCAACCCCGGACAGGCCACAGATACGCAGTATTTT. Residues: CASNPGQATDTQYF.

This clonotype has a handful of counts. This rearrangement joins TRBV20-1 to TRBJ2-3; no firm D call. CDR1 and CDR2 from the germline V gene are DFQATT and SNEGSKA (reference sequence). V lost 5 bases to trimming and J lost 0 bases, with 9 bases between them. There are 13 residues in the CDR3. CDR3 region: CSAWATSTDTQYF. The CDR3, as DNA: TGCAGTGCTTGGGCGACGAGCACAGATACGCAGTATTTT.

The table lists this clonotype with many counts. The rearrangement uses TRBV5-1 and TRBJ2-7, with D possibly TRBD2 on 7 matching bases. This CDR3 is 15 amino acids long. Trimming shortened V by 0 bases and J by 5 bases, and 15 bases separated the two germline ends. Germline V lookup: CDR1 SGHRS, CDR2 YFSETQ. The CDR3, as DNA: TGCGCCAGCAGCTTGGCCCTACGCGGGGGCGACGAGCAGTACTTC. Amino acid sequence: CASSLALRGGDEQYF. Based on the CDR3 plus reference TRBV5-1 and TRBJ2-7, the full variable domain is KAGVTQTPRYLIKTRGQQVTLSCSPISGHRSVSWYQQTPGQGLQFLFEYFSETQRNKGNFPGRFSGRQFSNSRSEMNVSTLELGDSALYLCASSLALRGGDEQYFGPGTRLTVT.

This clonotype has at least ten counts. V is TRBV14 and J is TRBJ1-1; D remains unclear. Germline V lookup: CDR1 SGHDN, CDR2 FVKESK. This CDR3 is built from 13 residues. Trimming took off 0 bases at V and 4 bases at J, with 6 bases between the two ends. The CDR3 is CASSQDPSTEAFF. CDR3 nucleotide sequence: TGTGCCAGCAGCCAAGATCCTTCCACTGAAGCTTTCTTT.

This clonotype was found a few times. This chain joins TRBV20-1 and TRBJ2-5; D might be TRBD2 (5 bases). Germline CDR1 is DFQATT and CDR2 is SNEGSKA (reference sequence). The CDR3 is made up of 13 amino acids. V gave up 1 base and J gave up 5 bases, with 11 bases separating them. The CDR3 DNA is TGCAGTGCTAGAGCGGGGAACGTGGAGACCCAGTACTTC. This codes for CSARAGNVETQYF.

This clonotype has more than one count but fewer than ten. The V and J genes are TRBV18 and TRBJ2-7; the D call may be TRBD1 or TRBD2 (6 bases each). Trimming pared 8 bases from V and 7 bases from J, leaving 18 bases between. Germline V gene lookup returns CDR1 KGHSH and CDR2 LQKENI. The CDR3 extends over 13 amino acids. Here the CDR3 DNA reads TGTGCCAGCCACGGGGGCTCCACCGGAGAGCAGTACTTC. Its translation is CASHGGSTGEQYF.

This clonotype appeared a few times. The V gene is TRBV12-3 or TRBV12-4, the J gene TRBJ1-3; no definite D call. This CDR3 comprises 10 residues. Deletions cut 6 bases from V and 7 bases from J, with 4 bases between. CDR3 in amino acids: CASRQNTIYF. The CDR3 nucleotides read TGTGCCAGCAGACAGAACACCATATATTTT.